The 22 T cell receptor beta chains presented below share a single source sample, sequenced in a study of T cells in Graves' hyperthyroidism and ophthalmopathy. It was RNA transcripts that yielded the amplified TCR beta CDR3 regions. The HTBI primer set served for first-round RT-PCR of the TCR CDR3. TCRdb ran MiXCR on the multiplex PCR reads and lists one entry per CDR3 protein. Seen here are some 380,000 distinct CDR3 sequences, about 13% observed once, and the top ten hold around 20%. The sample consisted of blood. These receptor sequences come from a man aged 25 to 40 with Graves' hyperthyroidism that later progressed to Graves' ophthalmopathy.

This clonotype was seen ten or more times. The genes are TRBV2 and TRBJ1-1; 12 nucleotides agree with TRBD1. The CDR3 covers 13 residues. Losses at the gene ends were 8 bases for V and 7 bases for J; bases not matched to a gene: 5. Germline V lookup: CDR1 SNHLY, CDR2 FYNNEI. In DNA, the CDR3 is TGTGCCAGCGCCGGGACAGGGGGCCGTGAAGCTTTCTTT. This codes for CASAGTGGREAFF. Combining the CDR3 with reference TRBV2 and TRBJ1-1 gives the whole variable domain EPEVTQTPSHQVTQMGQEVILRCVPISNHLYFYWYRQILGQKVEFLVSFYNNEISEKSEIFDDQFSVERPDGSNFTLKIRSTKLEDSAMYFCASAGTGGREAFFGQGTRLTVV.

This clonotype has only a few counts. The V gene is TRBV6-1, the J gene TRBJ1-5; D is possibly TRBD1 (5 bases). V dropped 3 bases and J dropped 0 bases, with 9 bases sitting between them. Germline V CDR1 and CDR2: MNHNS, SASEGT. This CDR3 is 15 amino acids long. CDR3 nucleotide sequence: TGTGCCAGCAGTGAGGAACAGGATAGCAATCAGCCCCAGCATTTT. Protein sequence: CASSEEQDSNQPQHF.

A few counts support this clonotype. Given a much more abundant clone one base away, this may be a read error. The chain uses TRBV6-2 or TRBV6-3 and TRBJ1-2, with TRBD1 matching over 10 bases. This CDR3 region has 14 residues. Germline CDR1 reads MNHEY; CDR2 reads SVGEGT. After removal of 2 bases from V and 7 bases from J, the junction contained 4 bases not matched to a gene. This CDR3 reads CASSYPGTGVGYTF. Written as DNA, the CDR3 is TGTGCCAGCAGTTACCCAGGGACAGGGGTTGGCTACACCTTC.

This clonotype was observed at least ten times. The chain combines TRBV28 with TRBJ2-7, with D tentatively TRBD1 (6 bases). The CDR3 consists of 14 residues. Trimming removed 2 bases at V and 5 bases at J, with 13 bases between. The germline V gene has CDR1 MDHEN and CDR2 SYDVKM. CDR3 nucleotide sequence: TGTGCCAGCAGTTTAGGCAGGGGTTTCCACGAGCAGTACTTC. The encoded protein is CASSLGRGFHEQYF.

This clonotype was counted a few times. The genes are TRBV9 and TRBJ1-4, with D possibly being TRBD1 (6 bases). The CDR3 loop spans 13 amino acids. Germline V gives CDR1 SGDLS, CDR2 YYNGEE. Between the trimmed V and J ends, which lost 3 bases and 7 bases, there was a span of 10 bases. Here the CDR3 reads CASSGGGGEKLFF. Written as DNA, the CDR3 is TGTGCCAGCAGCGGAGGGGGAGGTGAAAAACTGTTTTTT.

This clonotype was observed a handful of times. This sequence joins TRBV6-6 and TRBJ2-2; 7 bases agree with TRBD1. The germline V gene has CDR1 MNHNY and CDR2 SVGAGI (reference sequence). CDR3 length: 16 residues. V shed 0 bases, J shed 2 bases, and the junction held 3 bases outside the gene matches. The CDR3 DNA is TGTGCCAGCAGTTACTCCGGGACAGTTAACACCGGGGAGCTGTTTTTT. This encodes CASSYSGTVNTGELFF.

The chain uses TRBV4-1 and TRBJ1-2; tentatively, D is TRBD1 (5 bases). Per the germline V gene, CDR1 is MGHRA and CDR2 is YSYEKL. The CDR3 consists of 15 residues. The V end was cut by 0 bases, the J end by 2 bases, with 10 bases between. The CDR3 DNA is TGCGCCAGCAGCCAAGAGAGGGGAGCGAACTATGGCTACACCTTC. This codes for CASSQERGANYGYTF.

This clonotype turned up a few times. The rearrangement uses TRBV28 and TRBJ1-3, with D perhaps TRBD1 (5 bases). Germline V gene lookup returns CDR1 MDHEN and CDR2 SYDVKM. V was shortened by 8 bases and J by 6 bases, with 14 bases between the two germline ends. The CDR3 extends over 13 amino acids. The CDR3 DNA is TGTGCCAGCCCGGGCCAGGGAGAAAACACCATATATTTT. Protein product: CASPGQGENTIYF.

This clonotype appeared many times. CDR3 sequence: CASSFNGGGTYNEQFF. The CDR3, as DNA: TGTGCCAGCAGCTTCAATGGGGGGGGGACCTACAATGAGCAGTTCTTC. The chain is built from TRBV11-1 and TRBJ2-1; 7 bases are shared with TRBD2. The germline V gene encodes CDR1 SGHAT and CDR2 FQDESV (reference sequence). The J segment lost 2 bases and the V segment lost 3 bases, leaving 7 bases of the junction unmatched. The CDR3 covers 16 residues. The full variable domain, rest sourced from reference TRBV11-1 and TRBJ2-1, is EAEVAQSPRYKITEKSQAVAFWCDPISGHATLYWYRQILGQGPELLVQFQDESVVDDSQLPKDRFSAERLKGVDSTLKIQPAELGDSAMYLCASSFNGGGTYNEQFFGPGTRLTVL.

This clonotype has at least ten counts. The J gene is TRBJ2-1, the V gene TRBV30; D is unclear. Looked up from germline, CDR1 is GTSNPN and CDR2 is SVGIG (reference sequence). Trimming took 0 bases from V and 7 from J, leaving 7 bases between them. The CDR3 extends over 12 amino acids. This CDR3 is CAWSVGRNEQFF. For the CDR3, the DNA is TGTGCCTGGAGTGTTGGCAGAAATGAGCAGTTCTTC.

The rearrangement uses TRBV5-6 and TRBJ2-1; 12 bases map to TRBD2. V lost 5 bases and J lost 0; bases outside the gene matches: 6. Germline V CDR1 and CDR2: SGHDT, YYEEEE. There are 17 residues in the CDR3. CDR3: CASRQTSGGHSYNEQFF. The DNA for the CDR3 is TGTGCCAGCAGGCAGACTAGCGGGGGACACTCCTACAATGAGCAGTTCTTC.

This clonotype was counted ten times or more. The chain joins TRBV12-3 or TRBV12-4 to TRBJ1-3; D remains unclear. The CDR3 covers 12 residues. V lost 9 bases and J lost 4, with 10 bases in between. The CDR3 loop reads CASVYGGNTIYF. DNA of the CDR3: TGTGCCAGTGTTTATGGGGGAAACACCATATATTTT.

This clonotype has a handful of counts. The chain joins TRBV29-1 to TRBJ1-2; 7 bases match TRBD1. This CDR3 spans 14 amino acids. The germline V gene has CDR1 SQVTM and CDR2 ANQGSEA. Unmatched junction bases numbered 12, after V lost 4 bases and J lost 7 bases. CDR3 DNA: TGCAGCGTTGGGTCAACAGGGGCCTCCGTTGGCTACACCTTC. This encodes CSVGSTGASVGYTF.

About this clonotype: A much larger clone sits a single nucleotide away, making a read error possible. The chain couples TRBV6-9 to TRBJ1-5; perhaps TRBD1 as D (5 bases). From germline, CDR1 is MNHGY and CDR2 SVAAGI. The V gene lost 3 bases and the J gene lost 2 bases, with 11 bases spanning the gap. The CDR3 has 15 amino acids. CDR3 sequence reads: CASSYWKGGNQPQHF. The DNA for the CDR3 is TGTGCCAGCAGTTACTGGAAAGGGGGCAATCAGCCCCAGCATTTT.

There are many counts of this clonotype. CDR3 coding DNA: TGTGCCAGCAGTGAATACACCCCGAGAACTGAAGCTTTCTTT. Translated: CASSEYTPRTEAFF. The rearrangement joins TRBV6-1 to TRBJ1-1, with no clear D. V was trimmed by 2 bases and J by 5 bases, leaving 12 bases between them. Looked up from germline, CDR1 is MNHNS and CDR2 is SASEGT. CDR3 length equals 14 residues.

The V gene is TRBV3-1, the J gene TRBJ2-2; 11 bases map to TRBD2. Germline V gene data show CDR1 as LGHDT and CDR2 as YNNKEL (reference sequence). Trimming took 0 bases from V and 5 from J; bases not matched to a gene: 8. The CDR3 loop spans 18 amino acids. Here the CDR3 reads CASSQDSLAGGRTGELFF. CDR3 DNA sequence: TGTGCCAGCAGCCAAGATAGCCTAGCGGGGGGACGGACCGGGGAGCTGTTTTTT.

This clonotype has ten or more counts. The chain joins TRBV27 to TRBJ1-5; D might be TRBD1 (6 bases). Trimming cost V 11 bases and J 6 bases, with 17 bases left between them. The CDR3 contains 13 residues. The germline CDR1 and CDR2 sequences are MNHEY and SMNVEV (reference sequence). Written as DNA, the CDR3 is TGTGCCGCCGGGGGGGGCTTTGGTCAGCCCCAGCATTTT. Translation gives CAAGGGFGQPQHF.

This clonotype was detected ten times or more. The V gene is TRBV7-3, the J gene TRBJ2-1; D ambiguous. V was trimmed by 2 bases and J by 0 bases, leaving 8 bases between them. CDR1 is SGHTA and CDR2 is FQGTGA in the germline V gene. The CDR3 extends over 15 amino acids. The DNA for the CDR3 is TGTGCCAGCAGCTTAGCCGCGAGCTCCTACAATGAGCAGTTCTTC. It yields the protein CASSLAASSYNEQFF.

This clonotype showed up many times. The chain recombines TRBV28 with TRBJ2-7, with 8 bases lining up with TRBD2. The germline V gene has CDR1 MDHEN and CDR2 SYDVKM. J lost 4 bases, V lost 2 bases, and 4 bases had no gene match. This CDR3 region has 14 residues. This CDR3 reads CASSLGRGAYEQYF. CDR3 bases: TGTGCCAGCAGTTTAGGGCGGGGGGCTTACGAGCAGTACTTC. Full variable domain (outside the CDR3, taken from reference TRBV28 and TRBJ2-7): DVKVTQSSRYLVKRTGEKVFLECVQDMDHENMFWYRQDPGLGLRLIYFSYDVKMKEKGDIPEGYSVSREKKERFSLILESASTNQTSMYLCASSLGRGAYEQYFGPGTRLTVT.

The chain carries TRBV3-1 and TRBJ2-7, with D possibly being TRBD2 (5 bases). This CDR3 contains 12 residues. The V and J ends lost 5 bases and 5 bases respectively, with 10 bases between them. Germline V gene data show CDR1 as LGHDT and CDR2 as YNNKEL (reference sequence). The CDR3 DNA reads as TGTGCCAGCAGCAACGGGGTCCACGAGCAGTACTTC. The encoded protein is CASSNGVHEQYF.

This clonotype was observed at least ten times. The chain has TRBV28 and TRBJ2-3; perhaps TRBD2 as D (5 bases). The V end lost 2 bases, the J end lost 2 bases, and 8 bases lay between the germline ends. Germline-derived CDR1 and CDR2 are MDHEN and SYDVKM. The CDR3 has 14 residues. The CDR3 loop reads CASSLSGLTDTQYF. The CDR3 bases are TGTGCCAGCAGTTTAAGCGGCCTCACAGATACGCAGTATTTT.

The table lists this clonotype with many counts. The gene calls are TRBV3-1 and TRBJ2-5, with D tentatively TRBD2 (7 bases). The CDR3 is 15 residues long. The V end was cut by 3 bases, the J end by 6 bases, with 17 bases between. CDR1 and CDR2 from the germline V gene are LGHDT and YNNKEL (reference sequence). Here the CDR3 reads CASSHGGGAAKTQYF. The DNA for the CDR3 is TGTGCCAGCAGCCATGGTGGGGGGGCCGCGAAGACCCAGTACTTC.